This T cell receptor (beta chain) derives from a study of cytomegalovirus exposure and HLA in healthy donors. Study-level background: T cells numbering about 180 million yielded around 120 million unique TCR beta sequences in an earlier analysis.

In the case of this clone: Antigen specificity is unknown.

J gave up 0 bases and V 6 bases, and 6 bases lay outside the gene matches. The CDR3 has 16 residues. Looked up from germline, CDR1 is LGHNT and CDR2 is FRNRAP. Study-wide findings and caveats: The likely origin of a cluster of highly shared sequence variants was a sequencing artifact. The majority of CMV-associated TCR beta chains were reported as apparently HLA-restricted in a later analysis. The only immune exposure information that was available was CMV serostatus.

This PCR relied on a set of 60 Vbeta primers and 13 Jbeta primers. Generated by immunoSEQ multiplex PCR, the TCRdb table keeps only in-frame clones and is missing some. The sample has 100,000 to 150,000 clones, over 70% seen once. The sequenced sample was PBMCs. The chain carries TRBV12-5 and TRBJ1-3; 9 bases line up with TRBD1. The TCR comes from a man aged 18 to 30 in good health and CMV-seropositive. This chain's CDR3 is CASGSSTGGSGNTIYF. DNA for the CDR3: TGTGCTAGTGGCTCGTCGACAGGGGGCTCTGGAAACACCATATATTTT.